Listed below are T cell receptor beta chains from one sample, sequenced in a study of molecular identifiers for immune sequencing clone quantification. In TCRdb, the PCR reads were re-called with MiXCR into one record per CDR3 protein. The sample comprises 490,000 or so distinct CDR3 sequences, over 20% of which are singletons, and around 0.84% rests with the top ten. Sequencing was done on a sample of naive CD8+ T cells from blood, with Jurkat cell RNA spiked in. All receptors come from a human donor in good health. Some libraries in this study had Jurkat cell RNA spiked in. Both conserved end residues are part of each CDR3. Not all rows give a size; the values are once, few, many and, for expanded clones, a class.

len | j_gene | v_gene | abundance | CDR3aa
13 | TRBJ1-2 | TRBV6-5 | few | CASRLGQSYGYTF
14 | TRBJ2-4 | TRBV12-3/TRBV12-4 | few | CASSLVSPNDIQYF
15 | TRBJ2-5 | TRBV7-9 | few | CASSLGPWGQETQYF
13 | TRBJ2-1 | TRBV19 | many | CASQGSSYNEQFF
14 | TRBJ1-1 | TRBV7-9 | few | CASRTEYGNTEAFF
16 | TRBJ1-1 | TRBV6-2/TRBV6-3 | . | CASSYPEDPVYTEAFF
16 | TRBJ1-1 | TRBV4-1 | many | CASSQAGGPGGTEAFF
15 | TRBJ2-3 | TRBV28 | many | CASSLVLTLADTQYF
14 | TRBJ2-3 | TRBV20-1 | many | CSARGVGLTDTQYF
15 | TRBJ1-1 | TRBV5-1 | . | CASSWTGVGNTEAFF
14 | TRBJ2-7 | TRBV23-1 | many | CASRPGTENYEQYF
18 | TRBJ1-3 | TRBV6-5 | few | CASSYEVGGGPGQNTIYF
19 | TRBJ2-3 | TRBV4-3 | few | CASSQDLAGGTFVPDTQYF
13 | TRBJ2-6 | TRBV7-9 | many | CASSGPGANVLTF
16 | TRBJ2-3 | TRBV6-2/TRBV6-3 | . | CASSYLTLYSTDTRYF
16 | TRBJ1-5 | TRBV19 | . | CASSIPPAISNQPQHF
15 | TRBJ1-5 | TRBV7-2 | many | CASSLEGNSNQPQHF
13 | TRBJ2-1 | TRBV27 | few | CASSLTGHNEQFF